The rows below give T cell receptor beta chains drawn from one sample of a study of tumor and adjacent non-tumor tissue in lung cancer. TCRdb re-called the multiplex PCR reads with MiXCR, one entry per CDR3 protein. The profile shows some 78,000 distinct CDR3 sequences, around 86% of them singletons. Sample: lung tumor tissue. The receptors derive from a woman between 45 and 65 years old with non-small cell lung cancer. The CDR3 runs from the conserved cysteine through the conserved F or W. The D gene is left open where the match is weak. Some rows have no size entry. The others give once, few or many, or a class for an expanded clone.

v_gene: TRBV29-1; abundance: NA; j_gene: TRBJ1-2; d_gene: TRBD1; CDR3nt: TGCAGCCTTGGAAGGCAGGGGGGAGTGAGTGGCTACACCTTC; CDR3aa: CSLGRQGGVSGYTF
v_gene: TRBV4-1; abundance: NA; j_gene: TRBJ2-4; d_gene: TRBD2; CDR3nt: TGCGCCAGCAGCCCGTCGCGGGGGGTCAAAAACATTCAGTACTTC; CDR3aa: CASSPSRGVKNIQYF
v_gene: TRBV11-2; abundance: NA; j_gene: TRBJ2-5; d_gene: NA; CDR3nt: TGTGGCAACAGCGACGCAAGTGTAGAGACCCAGTACTTC; CDR3aa: CGNSDASVETQYF
v_gene: TRBV12-3/TRBV12-4; abundance: few; j_gene: TRBJ2-1; d_gene: NA; CDR3nt: TGTGCCAGCAGTTCCCCTAGGACGACCAATGAGCAGTTCTTC; CDR3aa: CASSSPRTTNEQFF
v_gene: TRBV20-1; abundance: NA; j_gene: TRBJ2-1; d_gene: NA; CDR3nt: TGCAGTGTTTTCCGGGACTCGCTTGGAAATGAGCGCTTCTTC; CDR3aa: CSVFRDSLGNERFF
v_gene: TRBV29-1; abundance: NA; j_gene: TRBJ1-1; d_gene: NA; CDR3nt: TGCAGCGTTGGTGAGGACACTGAAGCTTACTTT; CDR3aa: CSVGEDTEAYF
v_gene: TRBV12-3/TRBV12-4; abundance: NA; j_gene: TRBJ2-4; d_gene: NA; CDR3nt: TGTGTCAGCAACCCGACAGGCGACAAAAACATTCAGTACTTC; CDR3aa: CVSNPTGDKNIQYF
v_gene: TRBV4-1; abundance: once; j_gene: TRBJ1-1; d_gene: NA; CDR3nt: TGCGCCAGTATCCAACCGACTCTAATGAACACTGAAGCTTTCTTT; CDR3aa: CASIQPTLMNTEAFF
v_gene: TRBV6-5; abundance: NA; j_gene: TRBJ1-2; d_gene: NA; CDR3nt: TGCGCCAGTTGCCGGGGGACCTTCCAGGACCATGGCTACACATTC; CDR3aa: CASCRGTFQDHGYTF
v_gene: TRBV10-3; abundance: NA; j_gene: TRBJ2-7; d_gene: NA; CDR3nt: TGTACCATCAGTGGTAACCAGGGTAGTCCGGCCTACGAGCACTACTTC; CDR3aa: CTISGNQGSPAYEHYF
v_gene: TRBV6-5; abundance: NA; j_gene: TRBJ2-4; d_gene: TRBD2; CDR3nt: TGTGCCAGCAGTATTCGCGGGGGAACCAAAAACATTCAGTACTTC; CDR3aa: CASSIRGGTKNIQYF
v_gene: TRBV20-1; abundance: NA; j_gene: TRBJ1-1; d_gene: NA; CDR3nt: TGCTGTGCTAGTTACCCGGCAGCTGAAGCTTTCTTT; CDR3aa: CCASYPAAEAFF
v_gene: TRBV4-1; abundance: NA; j_gene: TRBJ2-1; d_gene: TRBD1; CDR3nt: TGCGCCAGCAGGCAGGGACAGGGGACACAAGAGCAGTTCTTC; CDR3aa: CASRQGQGTQEQFF
v_gene: TRBV20-1; abundance: NA; j_gene: TRBJ2-7; d_gene: NA; CDR3nt: TGCATTGCCACCAGAGACTCGGTGCAGTACGAGCAGTACTTC; CDR3aa: CIATRDSVQYEQYF
v_gene: TRBV12-3/TRBV12-4; abundance: NA; j_gene: TRBJ2-3; d_gene: NA; CDR3nt: TGTGCCAGCACCCTGGCGGGATGGAGTAACACAGATACGCAGTATTTT; CDR3aa: CASTLAGWSNTDTQYF
v_gene: TRBV28; abundance: few; j_gene: TRBJ2-3; d_gene: TRBD2; CDR3nt: TGTGCCAGCACAAGCTTCTACGGGAGGGGCGCGGATACGCAGTATTTT; CDR3aa: CASTSFYGRGADTQYF
v_gene: TRBV6-2/TRBV6-3; abundance: NA; j_gene: TRBJ1-1; d_gene: NA; CDR3nt: TGTGCCAGCAGTTACCACGACACAGAGGAAGCTCTCTTT; CDR3aa: CASSYHDTEEALF
v_gene: TRBV6-6; abundance: NA; j_gene: TRBJ2-7; d_gene: TRBD2; CDR3nt: TGTGCCAGCAATTACTTGTCGACTAGCGTCTACGAGCAGTACTTC; CDR3aa: CASNYLSTSVYEQYF
v_gene: TRBV18; abundance: NA; j_gene: TRBJ1-1; d_gene: NA; CDR3nt: TGTGCCAGCTCACCAGGTGCCCCTGAAGCTTTCTTT; CDR3aa: CASSPGAPEAFF
v_gene: TRBV20-1; abundance: NA; j_gene: TRBJ2-7; d_gene: NA; CDR3nt: TGCAATGTTACTGCCTTCGGTAACGAGCAGTACTTC; CDR3aa: CNVTAFGNEQYF
v_gene: TRBV20-1; abundance: few; j_gene: TRBJ2-7; d_gene: NA; CDR3nt: TGCAGTGCTCCGAGCTCGGGGATGGGTGCCTACGAGCAGTACTTC; CDR3aa: CSAPSSGMGAYEQYF
v_gene: TRBV4-1; abundance: once; j_gene: TRBJ1-3; d_gene: NA; CDR3nt: TGCGCCAGCAGCCAGACGACACCTGGAAACACCATATATTTT; CDR3aa: CASSQTTPGNTIYF
v_gene: TRBV11-2; abundance: NA; j_gene: TRBJ2-7; d_gene: NA; CDR3nt: TGTGACAGCAGCCCCCGTCCCGGGATAGGGTTGGGGGAGCAGTACTTC; CDR3aa: CDSSPRPGIGLGEQYF
v_gene: TRBV20-1; abundance: NA; j_gene: TRBJ1-2; d_gene: NA; CDR3nt: TGCACTGGGATAAACTATGGCTACACCTTC; CDR3aa: CTGINYGYTF
v_gene: TRBV18; abundance: NA; j_gene: TRBJ2-3; d_gene: NA; CDR3nt: TGTGCCCGCTCACCACCAATTGGCGATACGCAGTATTTT; CDR3aa: CARSPPIGDTQYF
v_gene: TRBV29-1; abundance: NA; j_gene: TRBJ2-2; d_gene: NA; CDR3nt: TGCAGCGGGGATGGGCAAACCTGGGAGCTGTTTTTT; CDR3aa: CSGDGQTWELFF
v_gene: TRBV7-2; abundance: NA; j_gene: TRBJ2-1; d_gene: NA; CDR3nt: TGTGCCAGCGGTCCATACCGCGGGGAGCAGTTCTTC; CDR3aa: CASGPYRGEQFF
v_gene: TRBV20-1; abundance: few; j_gene: TRBJ2-1; d_gene: NA; CDR3nt: TGCAGTGCCAGTCGAGAGAGTTATAATGAGCAGTTCTTC; CDR3aa: CSASRESYNEQFF
v_gene: TRBV28; abundance: NA; j_gene: TRBJ1-1; d_gene: NA; CDR3nt: TGCGCCATTGAATCGGGACCGGTGAACACTGAAGCTTTCTTT; CDR3aa: CAIESGPVNTEAFF
v_gene: TRBV28; abundance: many; j_gene: TRBJ2-1; d_gene: TRBD2; CDR3nt: TGTGCCAGCAGTAACCTCGGGACTAGCCTCTATGAGCAGTTCTTC; CDR3aa: CASSNLGTSLYEQFF
v_gene: TRBV11-2; abundance: NA; j_gene: TRBJ1-4; d_gene: NA; CDR3nt: TGTGTAAGCGGCTTATCGGTCACGGGAAAACTGTTTTTT; CDR3aa: CVSGLSVTGKLFF
v_gene: TRBV5-8; abundance: many; j_gene: TRBJ1-4; d_gene: TRBD1; CDR3nt: TGTGCCAGCACGCGACAGGGAGCAACTAATGAAAAACTGTTTTTT; CDR3aa: CASTRQGATNEKLFF
v_gene: TRBV5-5; abundance: many; j_gene: TRBJ1-1; d_gene: NA; CDR3nt: TGTGCCAGCAGCCACGAATTTTCGAACACTGAAGCTTTCTTT; CDR3aa: CASSHEFSNTEAFF
v_gene: TRBV4-2; abundance: once; j_gene: TRBJ2-1; d_gene: NA; CDR3nt: TGTGCCATCAGCCAAGGGCAGGGGCAACCCTACAATGAGGAGTTCTTC; CDR3aa: CAISQGQGQPYNEEFF
v_gene: TRBV28; abundance: NA; j_gene: TRBJ2-3; d_gene: NA; CDR3nt: TGTGCCAACAGTTTTGGGAGCTCAGATACGCAGTATTTT; CDR3aa: CANSFGSSDTQYF
v_gene: TRBV12-3/TRBV12-4; abundance: NA; j_gene: TRBJ2-2; d_gene: TRBD1; CDR3nt: TGTGCCAGCTGTGGACAGGGGGCTGTGACCCGGGAGCTGTTTTTT; CDR3aa: CASCGQGAVTRELFF